This section outlines one T cell receptor (beta chain) sequence together with its context. There is no known antigen for this receptor. Base qualities are not recorded, but no much larger clone differs from it by a single base. TCRbeta CDR3 regions were amplified from genomic DNA using the immunoSEQ Assay, a bias-controlled multiplex PCR. As for the original processing: Nucleated cell counts per sample were estimated from amplification of reference gene primers within the assay. Sequence reads were collapsed and filtered to measure the absolute abundance of every unique TCRbeta CDR3 rearrangement. For each sample, productive Simpson clonality was calculated as the square root of Simpson's diversity index across productive rearrangements. In its TCRdb copy, this immuneACCESS table keeps in-frame sequences only and misses some clones. Where compared with another copy, unresolved V genes explain less than half of these, and the others have no known cause. V and J calls and clone size are those listed in that table; D and trimming were worked out from the DNA. The sample table records some 140,000 clones; roughly 80% of these occur just once. Of the sample, around 1.7% falls within the top ten clones.

The data were obtained in a study of blood T cell repertoires in COVID-19 (dated by TCRdb to about 2020). About the full investigation: The collaborator samples originated in the United States, Italy and Spain and spanned the acute and convalescent phases of COVID-19. The prospective study material was composed of cDNA or gDNA derived from T cells, B-cell-depleted T cells, or PBMCs. Subjects who had been exposed to COVID-19, were actively infected with it, or had recovered from it provided the deeply sampled blood TCRbeta repertoires that made up the dataset. A freely available public database, intended as a resource for researchers studying the immune response to SARS-CoV-2, is where the repertoires were released. The samples were drawn from the first 160 participants of the ongoing ImmuneRACE study and from 1,254 subjects provided by 6 global collaborators. The sample metadata nearly always contained a de-identified subject ID, COVID-19 status, age in years and sex. Where available, HLA class I and class II types were obtained from metadata supplied by the sample provider rather than from assay-based typing.

Overall study results and their limits: How much clinical and demographic metadata was included differed by source and by participant, and the metadata was provided uncurated.

Sequences SNHLY (CDR1) and FYNNEI (CDR2) are obtained from the germline V gene. The germline V end is reduced by 3 bases and the J end by 2 bases; junction bases left unmatched: 3. The CDR3 runs 15 residues from the cysteine to the phenylalanine. CDR3 DNA is the only sequence kept; it has 45 bases, read in frame from the first base. Whole blood was collected in K2EDTA tubes by collaborating institutions according to the institutions' own protocols. For TCRbeta analysis, collaborators shipped samples in one of three forms: frozen whole blood, isolated PBMCs, or DNA extracted from either of those sample types.

The chain is encoded by TRBV2 joined to TRBJ2-1; 8 bases in the junction line up with TRBD2. The TCR was taken from an elderly man with acute or convalescent COVID-19. Sequencing was performed on peripheral blood. DNA sequence: TGTGCCAGCAGTGACTACGGGGGGGCCTACAATGAGCAGTTCTTC. This sequence encodes CASSDYGGAYNEQFF.